The clone carrying this T cell receptor (beta chain) has a handful of counts. Its antigen is as yet unknown. The data belong to a study of CD8 T cells in ankylosing spondylitis. Generation of TCR beta libraries employed quantitative 5'-RACE incorporating molecular barcodes. TCRdb re-called the 5' RACE reads through MiXCR, storing one row per CDR3 protein. This sample has some 840,000 distinct CDR3 sequences, with approximately 10% found just once. General study results and limits: As for the disease-linked clones, they showed a CD8+ phenotype and occurred at relatively low frequencies in peripheral blood. One TCR beta motif, made up of fewer than 10 highly homologous variants, appeared characteristic of ankylosing spondylitis blood.

Germline CDR1 reads SGHRS; CDR2 reads YFSETQ. Deletions cut 2 bases from V and 1 base from J, with 9 bases between. The CDR3 runs to 14 residues. Input material: blood, either unsorted or a sorted T cell fraction (not recorded which). This chain uses TRBV5-1 with TRBJ1-1; D not certain. This TCR derives from a male donor with ankylosing spondylitis. CDR3 region: CASSFASPNTEAFF. As DNA, the CDR3 is TGCGCCAGCAGCTTCGCCAGCCCGAACACTGAAGCTTTCTTT.